The following is a T cell receptor (beta chain) sequence with its context. Its antigen is unidentified. Read coverage stops 3 residues before the CDR3 terminus; the germline J gene supplies the remainder. This sample was taken from a study of T cells in women clearing cervical HPV infection. Study overall: HLA type stays a possible confounder, typing being limited. Study results and limitations: TRBV6-7 relative abundance averaged about 0.1% in cases and around 0.17% in controls. Repertoire richness, not evenness, was significantly elevated in CIN3+ cases versus controls.

All donors had a single incident cervical HPV16 infection, not prevalent. The CDR3 spans 11 residues. CDR1 is SGHTA, CDR2 FQGNSA, per germline. Profiling relied on immunoSEQ multiplex PCR, and the TCRdb table lists in-frame clones only, not all of them. The sample's table shows 15,000 or so clones. The sequence was collected from a woman between 18 and 75 years old with a cervical HPV16 infection that either progressed to CIN3+ or cleared (not recorded which). Sequences were obtained from blood buffy coat. The chain recombines TRBV7-2 with TRBJ1-2, with 8 bases lining up with TRBD1. The sequenced CDR3 bases are TGTGCCAGCAGCCGGACAGGGAGC. Protein sequence: CASSRTGS. The full CDR3 protein is CASSRTGSYTF.